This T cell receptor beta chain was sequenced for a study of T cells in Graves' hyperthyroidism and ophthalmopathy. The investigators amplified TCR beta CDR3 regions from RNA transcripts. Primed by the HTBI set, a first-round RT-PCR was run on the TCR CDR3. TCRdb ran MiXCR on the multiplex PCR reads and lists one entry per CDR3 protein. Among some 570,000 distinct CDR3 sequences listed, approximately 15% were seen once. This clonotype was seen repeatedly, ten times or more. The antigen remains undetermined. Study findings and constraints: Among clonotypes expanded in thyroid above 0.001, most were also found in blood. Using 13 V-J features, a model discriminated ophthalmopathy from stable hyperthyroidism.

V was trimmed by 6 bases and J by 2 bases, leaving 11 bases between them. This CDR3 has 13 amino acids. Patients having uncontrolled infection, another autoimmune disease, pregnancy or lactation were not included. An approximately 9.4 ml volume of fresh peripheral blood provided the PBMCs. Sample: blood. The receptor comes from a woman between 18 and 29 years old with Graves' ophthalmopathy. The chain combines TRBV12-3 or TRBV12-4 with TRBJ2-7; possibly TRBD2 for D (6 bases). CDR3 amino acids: CASRSSATYEQYF. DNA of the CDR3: TGTGCCAGCAGGTCTAGCGCAACCTACGAGCAGTACTTC.